The 17 T cell receptor beta chains in this list originate from one sample, sequenced in a study of T cell changes during pregnancy in multiple sclerosis. Some clones are missing from TCRdb's copy, which holds only in-frame ones; the method was immunoSEQ multiplex PCR. Of tens of thousands of clones listed, roughly nine tenths are singletons. This specimen was peripheral blood, taken after pregnancy. These TCRs come from a female donor in good health, enrolled as a control in a pregnancy study.

This chain uses TRBV6-1 with TRBJ1-5; 7 nucleotides match TRBD1. The ends lost 8 bases at V and 3 bases at J; junction bases unmatched: 7. The CDR3 has 14 residues. In germline, CDR1 is MNHNS, CDR2 SASEGT. The CDR3, as DNA: TGTGCCAGCTCCTTCAGGGGGACCAATCAGCCCCAGCATTTT. Its translation is CASSFRGTNQPQHF.

This clone was observed a single time. The genes are TRBV9 and TRBJ2-2; 7 nucleotides line up with TRBD1. The CDR3 runs to 15 residues. Germline CDR1 is SGDLS and CDR2 is YYNGEE. Losses at the gene ends were 4 bases for V and 3 bases for J; bases not matched to a gene: 6. The CDR3 bases are TGTGCCAGCAGCCCTACAGGGGCATACACCGGGGAGCTGTTTTTT. It yields the protein CASSPTGAYTGELFF.

This chain joins TRBV4-1 and TRBJ1-6, with a possible D match to TRBD1 (5 bases). The CDR3 extends over 15 amino acids. V gave up 1 base and J gave up 6 bases, with 10 bases separating them. Germline V gene lookup returns CDR1 MGHRA and CDR2 YSYEKL. The CDR3 nucleotides read TGCGCCAGCAGCCAAGCCCAAGGGGTTAATTCACCCCTCCACTTT. It is translated as CASSQAQGVNSPLHF.

The genes are TRBV7-6 and TRBJ1-1, with 7 bases identical to TRBD1. Germline V gene lookup returns CDR1 SGHVS and CDR2 FNYEAQ. Trimming took 5 bases from V and 0 from J; bases not matched to a gene: 6. CDR3 length equals 15 residues. The CDR3 sequence is CASSKQGRVNTEAFF. The CDR3, as DNA: TGTGCCAGCAGCAAACAGGGGCGGGTGAACACTGAAGCTTTCTTT.

This chain connects TRBV6-5 to TRBJ2-2, with a tentative D call TRBD1 (7 bases). Trimming took off 5 bases at V and 4 bases at J, with 11 bases between the two ends. There are 14 residues in the CDR3. CDR1 is MNHEY and CDR2 is SVGAGI in the germline V gene. The CDR3 here is CASSGGTATGELFF. In DNA form, the CDR3 reads TGTGCCAGCAGTGGGGGGACAGCCACCGGGGAGCTGTTTTTT.

The chain combines TRBV2 with TRBJ2-3; no clear D gene. The CDR3 consists of 15 residues. CDR1 and CDR2 from the germline V gene are SNHLY and FYNNEI. Trimming pared 8 bases from V and 4 bases from J, leaving 19 bases between. The CDR3 protein is CASGPVYSGADTQYF. As DNA, the CDR3 is TGTGCCAGCGGCCCCGTGTACTCCGGAGCAGATACGCAGTATTTT.

This clone was counted a single time. The chain is built from TRBV2 and TRBJ2-5; 12 nucleotides agree with TRBD2. The CDR3 is made up of 16 amino acids. Unmatched junction bases numbered 6, after V lost 0 bases and J lost 7 bases. CDR1 is SNHLY and CDR2 is FYNNEI in the germline V gene. The CDR3 loop is CASSEASSGGAVTQYF. The CDR3 DNA reads TGTGCCAGCAGTGAAGCCTCTAGCGGGGGGGCCGTGACCCAGTACTTC.

The chain couples TRBV18 to TRBJ2-2; TRBD1 matches 7 bases. The CDR3 sequence is 15 residues long. CDR1 KGHSH and CDR2 LQKENI come from the germline V gene. With 1 base clipped from V and 6 bases from J, the junction kept 5 bases outside the gene matches. The CDR3 region is CASSPQRGRPGELFF. The CDR3 DNA reads TGTGCCAGCTCACCACAAAGGGGGCGACCCGGGGAGCTGTTTTTT. Full variable domain (missing parts from reference TRBV18 and TRBJ2-2): NAGVMQNPRHLVRRRGQEARLRCSPMKGHSHVYWYRQLPEEGLKFMVYLQKENIIDESGMPKERFSAEFPKEGPSILRIQQVVRGDSAAYFCASSPQRGRPGELFFGEGSRLTVL.

This chain connects TRBV5-1 to TRBJ1-5; 7 nucleotides line up with TRBD1. This CDR3 is 15 amino acids long. Germline V gene data show CDR1 as SGHRS and CDR2 as YFSETQ. After removal of 6 bases from V and 0 bases from J, the junction contained 6 bases not matched to a gene. The CDR3 region has the DNA TGCGCCAGCACCCCCACAGGGGATAGCAATCAGCCCCAGCATTTT. Translation gives CASTPTGDSNQPQHF.

The chain joins TRBV27 to TRBJ1-1; a weak D match, TRBD1 (5 bases). The germline CDR1 and CDR2 sequences are MNHEY and SMNVEV (reference sequence). This CDR3 has 13 amino acids. Trimming pared 2 bases from V and 1 base from J, leaving 5 bases between. The CDR3 here is CASSLQGNTEAFF. As DNA, the CDR3 is TGTGCCAGCAGTTTACAGGGGAACACTGAAGCTTTCTTT.

The chain is built from TRBV5-6 and TRBJ1-2; D is unresolved. Trimming cost V 1 base and J 6 bases, with 13 bases left between them. The germline V gene has CDR1 SGHDT and CDR2 YYEEEE. The CDR3 sequence is 14 residues long. CDR3 in amino acids: CASSLPTGLDGYTF. DNA of the CDR3: TGTGCCAGCAGCTTGCCCACCGGGTTGGATGGCTACACCTTC.

This chain links TRBV6-6 with TRBJ2-4; 7 positions match TRBD1. V shed 5 bases and J 0 bases; nucleotides not matched to a gene: 4. This CDR3 contains 15 residues. The germline CDR1 and CDR2 sequences are MNHNY and SVGAGI (reference sequence). CDR3 sequence: CASSQGDLAKNIQYF. Written as DNA, the CDR3 is TGTGCCAGCAGTCAGGGGGATCTAGCCAAAAACATTCAGTACTTC.

The rearrangement uses TRBV6-5 and TRBJ2-7; the D gene is possibly TRBD1 (6 bases). The CDR3 is 13 residues long. Trimming shortened V by 8 bases and J by 6 bases, and 17 bases separated the two germline ends. Germline V gene sequence: CDR1 MNHEY, CDR2 SVGAGI. The CDR3 loop reads CASRSPGTREQYF. The CDR3 DNA sequence: TGTGCCAGCCGAAGCCCCGGGACACGCGAGCAGTACTTC.

The CDR3 DNA reads as TGTGCCTCGCGGGGGTCGGGCGGGATAACCGATACGCAGTATTTT. It encodes CASRGSGGITDTQYF. The chain recombines TRBV6-1 with TRBJ2-3; 7 bases match TRBD2. CDR1 and CDR2 from the germline V gene are MNHNS and SASEGT. The junction had 17 bases not matched to a gene; V was cut back by 11 bases and J by 6 bases. The CDR3 is made up of 15 amino acids.

The rearrangement joins TRBV7-9 to TRBJ2-2, with D perhaps TRBD2 (6 bases). V was shortened by 5 bases and J by 2 bases, with 12 bases between the two germline ends. In germline, CDR1 is SEHNR, CDR2 FQNEAQ (reference sequence). The CDR3 is 15 amino acids. The CDR3 region is CASSPPGVNTGELFF. CDR3 DNA: TGTGCCAGCAGCCCCCCGGGGGTAAACACCGGGGAGCTGTTTTTT.

This chain connects TRBV18 to TRBJ2-3; TRBD2 matches at 8 bases. This CDR3 spans 17 amino acids. V shed 1 base and J 3 bases; nucleotides not matched to a gene: 9. Looked up from germline, CDR1 is KGHSH and CDR2 is LQKENI. CDR3 nucleotides: TGTGCCAGCTCACCACAGATAAGCGGGGGATCGACAGATACGCAGTATTTT. Protein: CASSPQISGGSTDTQYF.

J is TRBJ2-5 and V is TRBV27; TRBD1 might be the D (5 bases). The germline V gene has CDR1 MNHEY and CDR2 SMNVEV (reference sequence). This CDR3 region has 13 residues. V dropped 3 bases and J dropped 2 bases, with 7 bases sitting between them. The CDR3 nucleotides read TGTGCCAGCAGTTTTGACAGACAAGAGACCCAGTACTTC. Protein sequence: CASSFDRQETQYF.